This note documents a single TCR beta chain sequence. Repertoires were generated with immunoSEQ multiplex PCR, while TCRdb's copy carries only in-frame clones and drops some. The sample yields around 120,000 clones, roughly 80% seen once. This entry comes from a study of blood T cell repertoires in COVID-19. The overall study: Specimens from acute and convalescent COVID-19 originated in the United States, Italy and Spain. From T cells, B-cell-depleted T cells, or PBMCs came the material, which was cDNA or gDNA.

The CDR3 consists of 14 residues. Germline V gene data show CDR1 as KGHDR and CDR2 as SFDVKD. The V end was cut by 3 bases, the J end by 4 bases, with 11 bases between. The chain has TRBV24-1 and TRBJ1-1; D call uncertain. The receptor was isolated from a man in his fifties with acute or convalescent COVID-19. Material: peripheral blood. The CDR3 loop reads CATSDRVEGTEAFF. Written as DNA, the CDR3 is TGTGCCACCAGTGATAGGGTAGAGGGCACTGAAGCTTTCTTT.